The 15 T cell receptor beta chains presented below share a single source sample, sequenced in a study of shared T cell receptors in the human thymus. Clones were read by immunoSEQ multiplex PCR, and TCRdb kept only the in-frame ones, dropping some. This table holds approximately 660,000 clones, 85% to 90% found once. These data were also filed under a second study, of human thymus T cells.

Material for sequencing was thymocytes. Source of these receptors: a boy younger than two with a congenital heart defect.

The V gene is TRBV29-1, the J gene TRBJ2-1, with D tentatively TRBD2 (6 bases). Germline V lookup: CDR1 SQVTM, CDR2 ANQGSEA. The CDR3 runs to 15 residues. Trimming removed 4 bases at V and 0 bases at J, with 13 bases between. CDR3 sequence: CSVAGWGDSYNEQFF. DNA of the CDR3: TGCAGCGTTGCTGGTTGGGGGGACTCCTACAATGAGCAGTTCTTC.

This clone came up a few times. The chain combines TRBV5-6 with TRBJ2-7, with D uncertain. Germline-derived CDR1 and CDR2 are SGHDT and YYEEEE. The V end was cut by 2 bases, the J end by 2 bases, with 14 bases between. This CDR3 has 15 residues. The CDR3 DNA reads as TGTGCCAGCAGCTTTATGAATTCCGAGACCTACGAGCAGTACTTC. Protein sequence: CASSFMNSETYEQYF.

The chain joins TRBV7-2 to TRBJ1-1; possible D gene TRBD1, 6 bases. The CDR3 totals 13 residues. Trimming took off 5 bases at V and 4 bases at J, with 11 bases between the two ends. Germline CDR1 is SGHTA and CDR2 is FQGNSA. The CDR3 here is CASSLTGSTEAFF. For the CDR3, the DNA is TGTGCCAGCAGCCTTACAGGGAGCACTGAAGCTTTCTTT.

The V and J genes are TRBV27 and TRBJ2-7; 10 bases map to TRBD2. The CDR3 extends over 14 amino acids. CDR1 and CDR2 (germline): MNHEY, SMNVEV (reference sequence). V was clipped by 8 bases and J by 2 bases; unmatched bases: 6. CDR3 sequence reads: CASQIAGGTYEQYF. The CDR3 DNA reads TGTGCCAGCCAGATAGCGGGAGGTACCTACGAGCAGTACTTC.

This chain's CDR3 is CASSTLSRTRTYEQYF. The CDR3 nucleotides are TGTGCCAGCAGCACCCTCTCCCGGACTAGAACCTACGAGCAGTACTTC. This sequence joins TRBV12-1 and TRBJ2-7; the listed D gene, TRBD2, was not tested against the DNA. TRBV12-1 is listed as a pseudogene. CDR3 length: 16 amino acids.

The chain couples TRBV12-1 to TRBJ2-7; the table's D call TRBD2 went unverified against the DNA. TRBV12-1 is classified as a pseudogene. The CDR3 sequence is 21 residues long. The CDR3 sequence: CASSSTSGRTSGIGSFGEQYF. The CDR3 region has the DNA TGTGCCAGCAGCTCTACATCTGGCAGGACTAGCGGGATAGGAAGCTTCGGCGAGCAGTACTTC.

The chain links TRBV7-8 to TRBJ2-7, with TRBD2 matching 9 bases. Trimming took 1 base from V and 3 from J; bases not matched to a gene: 10. The CDR3 length is 17 residues. Germline assignment: CDR1 SGHVS and CDR2 FQNEAQ. The CDR3 DNA reads TGTGCCAGCAGCTTAGGGCAACTAGAGCGGGAGGACTACGAGCAGTACTTC. Translating it yields CASSLGQLEREDYEQYF.

The genes are TRBV27 and TRBJ1-5; the match to TRBD1 covers 7 bases. This CDR3 region has 15 residues. CDR1 and CDR2 from the germline V gene are MNHEY and SMNVEV (reference sequence). Trimming cost V 5 bases and J 3 bases; bases outside gene matches: 7. CDR3 in amino acids: CASSPGTVSNQPQHF. The CDR3 DNA reads as TGTGCCAGCAGTCCCGGGACAGTATCCAATCAGCCCCAGCATTTT.

This clone was picked up a small number of times. J is TRBJ2-7 and V is TRBV5-6; no clear D gene. The CDR3 loop spans 15 amino acids. Germline V gene data show CDR1 as SGHDT and CDR2 as YYEEEE. Deletions cut 3 bases from V and 3 bases from J, with 16 bases between. The CDR3 DNA is TGTGCCAGCAGCTCCCCTCTTGACTCTCTCTACGAGCAGTACTTC. As protein: CASSSPLDSLYEQYF.

This rearrangement joins TRBV27 to TRBJ1-5, with 8 bases aligning to TRBD1. Germline values: CDR1 MNHEY, CDR2 SMNVEV (reference sequence). This CDR3 comprises 18 residues. V lost 3 bases, J lost 6 bases, and 16 bases stayed unmatched. The CDR3 loop reads CASSLGAGQGANSQPQHF. The DNA for the CDR3 is TGTGCCAGCAGTTTGGGGGCCGGCCAGGGGGCGAATTCTCAGCCCCAGCATTTT.

This chain joins TRBV4-2 and TRBJ2-2, with TRBD2 matching 8 bases. CDR3 length equals 16 residues. Germline values: CDR1 LGHNA, CDR2 YNFKEQ. V shed 1 base and J 1 base; nucleotides not matched to a gene: 2. The CDR3: CASSQVLAENTGELFF. CDR3 nucleotide sequence: TGTGCCAGCAGCCAAGTACTAGCGGAGAACACCGGGGAGCTGTTTTTT.

The rearrangement joins TRBV2 to TRBJ2-7; TRBD2 matches at 7 bases. Germline loops: CDR1 SNHLY, CDR2 FYNNEI. V lost 5 bases to trimming and J lost 0 bases; unmatched junction nucleotides: 7. The CDR3 is 15 residues long. The CDR3 DNA reads as TGTGCCAGCAGTAAAAAGCGGGGATCCTCCTACGAGCAGTACTTC. Protein product: CASSKKRGSSYEQYF.

V gene TRBV7-2 combines with J gene TRBJ2-7; D unclear. The CDR3 spans 13 residues. CDR1 and CDR2 (germline): SGHTA, FQGNSA. The V and J ends lost 5 bases and 5 bases respectively, with 13 bases between them. The CDR3 protein is CASSPVRPHEQYF. The CDR3, as DNA: TGTGCCAGCAGCCCGGTCAGGCCCCACGAGCAGTACTTC.

The chain employs TRBV5-6 and TRBJ2-1, with TRBD2 identical over 7 bases. Germline trimming cut 0 bases from V and 7 bases from J; bases unmatched to any gene: 4. This CDR3 has 14 residues. CDR1 SGHDT and CDR2 YYEEEE come from the germline V gene. CDR3 residues: CASSLARELNEQFF. The CDR3 DNA reads TGTGCCAGCAGCTTGGCGCGGGAGCTTAATGAGCAGTTCTTC. Looking up the rest from reference TRBV5-6 and TRBJ2-1 gives the full variable domain: DAGVTQSPTHLIKTRGQQVTLRCSPKSGHDTVSWYQQALGQGPQFIFQYYEEEERQRGNFPDRFSGHQFPNYSSELNVNALLLGDSALYLCASSLARELNEQFFGPGTRLTVL.

The chain combines TRBV4-3 with TRBJ2-2; D possibly corresponds to TRBD2 (6 bases). In germline, CDR1 is LGHNA, CDR2 YSLEER. The CDR3 spans 17 residues. V gave up 0 bases and J gave up 13 bases, with 24 bases separating them. The CDR3 nucleotides are TGCGCCAGCAGCCAAGATTTCCCGGGACTCTCCGGAATTGTGCTGTTTTTT. This translates into CASSQDFPGLSGIVLFF.